These 9 T cell receptor beta chains came from one sample sequenced in a study of blood T cell repertoires in COVID-19. Here immunoSEQ multiplex PCR was the method, and the copy in TCRdb shows in-frame clones only, minus some. The profile shows roughly 120,000 clones, roughly four fifths of them singletons. Sequenced material: peripheral blood. The receptors were gathered from a man in his 70s with active or convalescent COVID-19.

The chain is built from TRBV6-2 or TRBV6-3 and TRBJ1-5, with 7 positions matching TRBD1. V gave up 5 bases and J gave up 5 bases; unmatched junction bases: 6. Per germline, CDR1 MNHEY and CDR2 SVGEGT. The CDR3 totals 14 residues. The CDR3 loop is CASSQTGRHQPQHF. The CDR3 nucleotides are TGTGCCAGCAGTCAGACAGGGCGGCATCAGCCCCAGCATTTT.

The V and J genes are TRBV28 and TRBJ1-5, with D possibly matching TRBD1 (6 bases). The CDR3 covers 16 residues. Trimming removed 1 base from V and 5 bases from J, with 15 bases in between. CDR1 MDHEN and CDR2 SYDVKM come from the germline V gene. The CDR3 protein is CASSLFRGAAYQPQHF. CDR3 nucleotides: TGTGCCAGCAGTTTATTTCGGGGGGCGGCTTATCAGCCCCAGCATTTT.

This clone was observed a single time. The rearrangement joins TRBV7-2 to TRBJ2-1; D is perhaps TRBD1 (7 bases). Germline CDR1 SGHTA, CDR2 FQGNSA. Trimming left V 4 bases short and J 0 bases short, with 10 bases between. CDR3 length equals 15 residues. The CDR3 DNA reads as TGTGCCAGCAGCTCAGGGGGGTACTCCTACAATGAGCAGTTCTTC. Amino acids: CASSSGGYSYNEQFF.

The CDR3 nucleotides are TGTGCCAGCAGCTCAGATCCACTCAGGGGGCTCGAGCAGTACTTC. Translating gives CASSSDPLRGLEQYF. The genes are TRBV6-6 and TRBJ2-7; 8 bases line up with TRBD1. Looked up from germline, CDR1 is MNHNY and CDR2 is SVGAGI (reference sequence). The CDR3 runs 15 residues. V trimming: 6 bases; J trimming: 6 bases; junction bases outside the gene matches: 13.

This clone was recorded only once. The V and J genes are TRBV5-1 and TRBJ1-2; TRBD1 aligns across 8 bases. Germline CDR1 reads SGHRS; CDR2 reads YFSETQ. CDR3 length: 15 amino acids. J was trimmed by 8 bases and V by 4 bases; bases with no gene match: 13. CDR3 nucleotide sequence: TGCGCCAGCAGCGATCCGGGACAGGAGGTCCTGGGCTACACCTTC. It specifies CASSDPGQEVLGYTF.

The chain combines TRBV6-2 or TRBV6-3 with TRBJ1-2; D unclear. The V gene lost 2 bases and the J gene lost 7 bases, with 14 bases spanning the gap. CDR1 and CDR2 (germline): MNHEY, SVGEGT. This CDR3 contains 14 residues. The CDR3 DNA reads as TGTGCCAGCAGTTACGGGCGTGCAGCCGGTGGCTACACCTTC. Translation: CASSYGRAAGGYTF.

The V gene is TRBV7-9, the J gene TRBJ2-3, with D maybe TRBD2 (6 bases). CDR3 length: 12 residues. CDR1 and CDR2 from the germline V gene are SEHNR and FQNEAQ (reference sequence). V lost 7 bases to trimming and J lost 8 bases, with 13 bases between them. In nucleotides, the CDR3 is TGTGCCAGCACTACAGCGGAGGGTACGCAGTATTTT. Translation: CASTTAEGTQYF. The full variable domain, rest sourced from reference TRBV7-9 and TRBJ2-3, is DTGVSQNPRHKITKRGQNVTFRCDPISEHNRLYWYRQTLGQGPEFLTYFQNEAQLEKSRLLSDRFSAERPKGSFSTLEIQRTEQGDSAMYLCASTTAEGTQYFGPGTRLTVL.

This clone is a singleton in its sample. This chain links TRBV2 with TRBJ1-1; 8 nucleotides line up with TRBD1. This CDR3 has 15 amino acids. J was trimmed by 6 bases and V by 6 bases; bases with no gene match: 12. CDR1 is SNHLY and CDR2 is FYNNEI in the germline V gene. CDR3 DNA sequence: TGTGCCAGCAGCGCACTAGACCCAGGGGGCTCTGAAGCTTTCTTT. This codes for CASSALDPGGSEAFF.

The chain uses TRBV4-2 and TRBJ2-5, with TRBD2 identical over 13 bases. Unmatched junction bases numbered 4, after V lost 1 base and J lost 5 bases. Germline V gene lookup returns CDR1 LGHNA and CDR2 YNFKEQ. The CDR3 spans 16 residues. The CDR3 DNA reads as TGTGCCAGCAGCCAAGGACTAGCGGGGGGCGTGGAGACCCAGTACTTC. Translating gives CASSQGLAGGVETQYF.